One and the same sample provided the 21 T cell receptor beta chains below, sequenced in a study of blood T cell repertoires in COVID-19. This table comes from immunoSEQ multiplex PCR, and its TCRdb copy is limited to in-frame clones, with some not included. This table holds about 220,000 clones, about four fifths found once. What was sequenced was PBMCs or T cells enriched from blood (not recorded which). The receptors come from a woman in her forties or fifties who had been exposed to COVID-19.

The chain has TRBV14 and TRBJ1-2; 10 bases line up with TRBD1. Germline assignment: CDR1 SGHDN and CDR2 FVKESK. The length of the CDR3 is 12 residues. Unmatched junction bases numbered 3, after V lost 0 bases and J lost 14 bases. This chain's CDR3 is CASSQEGQGKTF. The DNA of the CDR3 is TGTGCCAGCAGCCAAGAGGGACAGGGGAAAACCTTC.

The V call is TRBV19, the J call TRBJ1-5, with TRBD1 matching 7 bases. Looked up from germline, CDR1 is LNHDA and CDR2 is SQIVND (reference sequence). Unmatched junction bases numbered 10, after V lost 4 bases and J lost 4 bases. This CDR3 spans 16 amino acids. The CDR3 DNA reads TGTGCCAGTAGTACCATACTACAGGGGTTTAATCAGCCCCAGCATTTT. Translated, it gives CASSTILQGFNQPQHF.

This chain links TRBV11-3 with TRBJ2-5; maybe TRBD1 (6 bases). Germline V gives CDR1 SGHNT, CDR2 YENEEA. This CDR3 is 15 amino acids long. Trimming cost V 4 bases and J 3 bases, with 15 bases left between them. The CDR3: CASSSSGTQKETQYF. CDR3 in DNA: TGTGCCAGCAGCTCCTCGGGGACACAAAAAGAGACCCAGTACTTC. Drawing the rest from reference TRBV11-3 and TRBJ2-5, the complete variable domain is EAGVVQSPRYKIIEKKQPVAFWCNPISGHNTLYWYLQNLGQGPELLIRYENEEAVDDSQLPKDRFSAERLKGVDSTLKIQPAELGDSAVYLCASSSSGTQKETQYFGPGTRLLVL.

CDR3 sequence reads: CASSIRGSPLHF. In DNA, the CDR3 is TGTGCCAGTAGTATAAGGGGTTCACCCCTCCACTTT. This chain links TRBV19 with TRBJ1-6, with D perhaps matching TRBD1 (5 bases). The ends were cut back, 2 bases at V and 9 bases at J, with 5 bases in the middle. The length of the CDR3 is 12 residues. From germline, CDR1 is LNHDA and CDR2 SQIVND (reference sequence).

The rearrangement joins TRBV3-1 (or the pseudogene TRBV3-2) to TRBJ1-4; the D gene is possibly TRBD1 (5 bases). From germline, CDR1 is LGHDT and CDR2 YNNKEL (reference sequence). This CDR3 has 20 residues. V lost 5 bases and J lost 0, with 25 bases in between. In DNA form, the CDR3 reads TGTGCCAGCAGCTTCTACCCCCCCGGGACTCTCGGACCAACTAATGAAAAACTGTTTTTT. Translation: CASSFYPPGTLGPTNEKLFF.

This chain connects TRBV7-2 to TRBJ1-2; possibly TRBD1 for D (6 bases). There are 15 residues in the CDR3. The germline V and J ends were trimmed by 5 bases and 1 base, with 14 bases remaining between them. The germline V gene encodes CDR1 SGHTA and CDR2 FQGNSA. CDR3 region: CASSLSGDINYGYTF. The CDR3 DNA follows: TGTGCCAGCAGCCTATCAGGGGATATTAACTATGGCTACACCTTC.

V gene TRBV20-1 combines with J gene TRBJ1-2, with 8 bases identical to TRBD1. Germline V gene lookup returns CDR1 DFQATT and CDR2 SNEGSKA (reference sequence). J was trimmed by 7 bases and V by 3 bases; bases with no gene match: 13. The CDR3 loop spans 15 amino acids. The CDR3 DNA is TGCAGTGCTAGTAATGTCGGACAGGGAGTGAGTGGCTACACCTTC. Its translation is CSASNVGQGVSGYTF.

V gene TRBV5-1 combines with J gene TRBJ2-3; no firm D call. V was clipped by 6 bases and J by 0 bases, with 8 bases between them. This CDR3 comprises 13 residues. Germline CDR1 is SGHRS and CDR2 is YFSETQ. The CDR3 protein is CASNVASTDTQYF. CDR3 bases: TGCGCCAGCAATGTGGCTAGCACAGATACGCAGTATTTT.

The chain recombines TRBV6-5 with TRBJ1-1, with D uncertain. This CDR3 comprises 14 residues. V shed 0 bases and J shed 1 base, with 6 bases lying between them. Germline CDR1 reads MNHEY; CDR2 reads SVGAGI. This chain's CDR3 is CASSYSRENTEAFF. The CDR3 DNA follows: TGTGCCAGCAGTTACTCGAGGGAGAACACTGAAGCTTTCTTT.

The chain couples TRBV3-1 (or the pseudogene TRBV3-2) to TRBJ1-1, with 8 bases aligning to TRBD1. Germline CDR1 is LGHDT and CDR2 is YNNKEL (reference sequence). CDR3 length: 15 amino acids. V lost 3 bases to trimming and J lost 3 bases; unmatched junction nucleotides: 6. The CDR3 nucleotides are TGTGCCAGCAGCCACCCCGGACAGGGCGACACTGAAGCTTTCTTT. It is translated as CASSHPGQGDTEAFF.

CDR3 nucleotides: TGTGCCATCTCATCGACAGGGGACACTGAAGCTTTCTTT. It translates to CAISSTGDTEAFF. The V call is TRBV10-3, the J call TRBJ1-1; TRBD1 matches at 8 bases. The CDR3 is made up of 13 amino acids. Germline CDR1 is ENHRY and CDR2 is SYGVKD. V was pared by 8 bases and J by 3 bases, with 5 bases of the junction left unmatched.

The V call is TRBV5-4, the J call TRBJ1-3; D is unclear. The germline V and J ends were trimmed by 2 bases and 0 bases, with 9 bases remaining between them. This CDR3 spans 15 amino acids. Germline V gives CDR1 SGHNT, CDR2 YYREEE (reference sequence). The chain's CDR3 is CASSFGLPSGNTIYF. Here the CDR3 DNA reads TGTGCCAGCAGCTTTGGGCTGCCCTCTGGAAACACCATATATTTT.

This clone was seen a handful of times. V and J are TRBV5-5 and TRBJ2-7; possibly TRBD2 for D (5 bases). Trimming removed 0 bases from V and 4 bases from J, with 11 bases in between. Per the germline V gene, CDR1 is SGHKS and CDR2 is YYEKEE (reference sequence). This CDR3 is 14 amino acids long. CDR3 in amino acids: CASSLAVGSYEQYF. Written as DNA, the CDR3 is TGTGCCAGCAGCTTGGCCGTGGGGAGTTACGAGCAGTACTTC.

The rearrangement joins TRBV19 to TRBJ1-5; D may be TRBD1 (6 bases). V was pared by 8 bases and J by 3 bases, with 14 bases between. The germline V gene encodes CDR1 LNHDA and CDR2 SQIVND (reference sequence). CDR3 length: 14 residues. The CDR3 nucleotides are TGTGCCAGTGCCCAAGACAGGTACAATCAGCCCCAGCATTTT. This gives the protein CASAQDRYNQPQHF.

This rearrangement joins TRBV7-9 to TRBJ1-5; D is unclear. The germline V gene has CDR1 SEHNR and CDR2 FQNEAQ (reference sequence). The V gene lost 5 bases and the J gene lost 2 bases, with 10 bases spanning the gap. This CDR3 spans 14 amino acids. The CDR3, as DNA: TGTGCCAGCAGCCAGGAGGCGGGCAATCAGCCCCAGCATTTT. Translating gives CASSQEAGNQPQHF.

V gene TRBV7-2 combines with J gene TRBJ1-2; D not certain. The CDR3 runs 13 residues. V lost 1 base, J lost 7 bases, and 10 bases lay in between. Germline CDR1 is SGHTA and CDR2 is FQGNSA. CDR3 sequence: CASSLGRSSGYTF. The CDR3, as DNA: TGTGCCAGCAGCTTAGGTCGAAGTAGTGGCTACACCTTC.

J is TRBJ2-3 and V is TRBV19, with D tentatively TRBD1 (5 bases). The V end was cut by 8 bases, the J end by 4 bases, with 16 bases between. Looked up from germline, CDR1 is LNHDA and CDR2 is SQIVND (reference sequence). The CDR3 totals 14 residues. Written as DNA, the CDR3 is TGTGCCAGTGGGCTACTCTGGGGCTCAGATACGCAGTATTTT. Protein product: CASGLLWGSDTQYF.

The chain employs TRBV7-7 and TRBJ1-5; D is undetermined. Trimming left V 4 bases short and J 0 bases short, with 13 bases between. Germline CDR1 and CDR2: SSHAT and FNYEAQ (reference sequence). This CDR3 has 16 amino acids. CDR3 coding DNA: TGTGCCAGCAGCTATCCTCGTTTGTATAGCAATCAGCCCCAGCATTTT. Its translation is CASSYPRLYSNQPQHF.

V is TRBV30 and J is TRBJ2-7, with TRBD2 matching 10 bases. Germline-derived CDR1 and CDR2 are GTSNPN and SVGIG (reference sequence). The CDR3 sequence is 12 residues long. The trim removed 4 bases at V and 3 bases at J, leaving 0 bases unmatched. CDR3 coding DNA: TGTGCCTGGACTAGCGGGGGCTACGAGCAGTACTTC. Encoded protein: CAWTSGGYEQYF.

The chain recombines TRBV11-2 with TRBJ2-7, with D tentatively TRBD1 (6 bases). The CDR3 consists of 12 residues. V lost 4 bases and J lost 3, with 7 bases in between. In germline, CDR1 is SGHAT, CDR2 FQNNGV. The DNA of the CDR3 is TGTGCCAGCAGCTCGGACAGCTACGAGCAGTACTTC. Its protein is CASSSDSYEQYF.

The chain uses TRBV5-8 and TRBJ1-2, with a tentative D call TRBD1 (6 bases). Germline loops: CDR1 SGHTS, CDR2 YDEGEE. V was cut by 0 bases and J by 3 bases, with 6 bases left in between. The CDR3 runs 13 residues. The CDR3 region has the DNA TGTGCCAGCAGCTTGGACAGGGACTATGGCTACACCTTC. It translates to CASSLDRDYGYTF. The entire variable domain, with the rest obtained from reference TRBV5-8 and TRBJ1-2, is as follows: EAGVTQSPTHLIKTRGQQATLRCSPISGHTSVYWYQQALGLGLQFLLWYDEGEERNRGNFPPRFSGRQFPNYSSELNVNALELEDSALYLCASSLDRDYGYTFGSGTRLTVV.